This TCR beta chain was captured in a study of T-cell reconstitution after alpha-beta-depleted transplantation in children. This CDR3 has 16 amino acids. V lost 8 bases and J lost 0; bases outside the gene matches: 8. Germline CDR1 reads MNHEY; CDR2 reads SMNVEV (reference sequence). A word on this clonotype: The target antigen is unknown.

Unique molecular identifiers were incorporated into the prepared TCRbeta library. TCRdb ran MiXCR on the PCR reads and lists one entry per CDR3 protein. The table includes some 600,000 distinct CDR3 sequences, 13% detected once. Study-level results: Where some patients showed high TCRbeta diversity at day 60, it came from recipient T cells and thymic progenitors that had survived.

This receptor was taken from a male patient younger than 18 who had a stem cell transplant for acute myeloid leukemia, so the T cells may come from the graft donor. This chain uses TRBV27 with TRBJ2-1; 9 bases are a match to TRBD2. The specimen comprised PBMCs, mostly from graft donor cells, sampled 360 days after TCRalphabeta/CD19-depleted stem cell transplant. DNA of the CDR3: TGTGCCAGCTACGAATTTAGCGGGAGCTCCTACAATGAGCAGTTCTTC. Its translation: CASYEFSGSSYNEQFF.